This entry lists 28 T cell receptor beta chains sequenced from one sample in a study of CD8 T cells in Susac syndrome. The RNA, about 0.45 to 1 ug, was put through reverse transcription using random hexamers. TCRdb ran MiXCR on the immunoSEQ multiplex PCR reads and lists one entry per CDR3 protein. The repertoire includes about 190,000 distinct CDR3 sequences, over 75% of them detected once, and approximately 0.09% sits in the top ten. Sequencing was done on a sample of CD4+ T cells from PBMCs. All receptors derive from a human donor with Susac syndrome.

This chain uses TRBV18 with TRBJ1-4, with D possibly matching TRBD1 (5 bases). Trimming pared 3 bases from V and 9 bases from J, leaving 17 bases between. From germline, CDR1 is KGHSH and CDR2 LQKENI. The CDR3 sequence is 15 residues long. Written as DNA, the CDR3 is TGTGCCAGCTCACCTTTCGACACCCCGGGACAAAAACTGTTTTTT. It specifies CASSPFDTPGQKLFF. The variable domain in full, completed from reference TRBV18 and TRBJ1-4, reads NAGVMQNPRHLVRRRGQEARLRCSPMKGHSHVYWYRQLPEEGLKFMVYLQKENIIDESGMPKERFSAEFPKEGPSILRIQQVVRGDSAAYFCASSPFDTPGQKLFFGSGTQLSVL.

This chain joins TRBV9 and TRBJ1-1; TRBD1 matches at 11 bases. V dropped 3 bases and J dropped 5; count of bases not matched to a gene: 9. CDR1 is SGDLS, CDR2 YYNGEE, per germline. The CDR3 length is 16 residues. CDR3 protein: CASSEPGQGAGTEAFF. CDR3 nucleotide sequence: TGTGCCAGCAGCGAGCCCGGACAGGGGGCCGGTACTGAAGCTTTCTTT.

This chain joins TRBV18 and TRBJ2-7; 8 positions agree with TRBD1. This CDR3 contains 15 residues. V gave up 6 bases and J gave up 5 bases; unmatched junction bases: 12. Germline V gives CDR1 KGHSH, CDR2 LQKENI. The CDR3 here is CASSYRTGKTHEQYF. The CDR3 region has the DNA TGTGCCAGCTCGTACCGGACAGGGAAAACCCACGAGCAGTACTTC.

The chain has TRBV11-2 and TRBJ1-1; no definite D call. V lost 2 bases and J lost 5, with 6 bases in between. Per germline, CDR1 SGHAT and CDR2 FQNNGV. There are 12 residues in the CDR3. This CDR3 reads CASSLIETEAFF. CDR3 nucleotides: TGTGCCAGCAGCTTAATTGAGACTGAAGCTTTCTTT.

The chain combines TRBV18 with TRBJ2-4; no definite D call. The germline gives CDR1 KGHSH, CDR2 LQKENI. The ends were cut back, 2 bases at V and 4 bases at J, with 12 bases in the middle. CDR3 length: 15 amino acids. Written as DNA, the CDR3 is TGTGCCAGCTCACCAGGTCCGAACCCTAAAAACATTCAGTACTTC. Translation: CASSPGPNPKNIQYF.

The V and J genes are TRBV19 and TRBJ1-3, with unresolved D. Trimming took off 9 bases at V and 4 bases at J, with 13 bases between the two ends. The CDR3 is 13 amino acids. Germline V gives CDR1 LNHDA, CDR2 SQIVND (reference sequence). The CDR3 sequence is CASGNNGGNTIYF. The CDR3 region has the DNA TGTGCCAGCGGGAATAATGGGGGAAACACCATATATTTT.

The CDR3 is CASSLEAGSPLHF. CDR3 nucleotide sequence: TGCGCCAGCAGCTTGGAGGCGGGTTCACCCCTCCACTTT. The chain is built from TRBV5-1 and TRBJ1-6, with D uncertain. The CDR3 has 13 residues. Trimming shortened V by 0 bases and J by 9 bases, and 7 bases separated the two germline ends. CDR1 and CDR2 (germline): SGHRS, YFSETQ.

The chain joins TRBV5-1 to TRBJ2-1, with 10 bases identical to TRBD1. The CDR3 is 15 residues long. Germline lookup yields CDR1 SGHRS and CDR2 YFSETQ. After removal of 2 bases from V and 8 bases from J, the junction contained 7 bases not matched to a gene. CDR3 nucleotides: TGCGCCAGCAGCTTAGAGACAGGGGGCATGGATGAGCAGTTCTTC. Translated, it gives CASSLETGGMDEQFF.

This clonotype was counted a single time. V usage is TRBV6-4 and J usage is TRBJ1-2; 7 bases align to TRBD1. Trimming removed 6 bases from V and 9 bases from J; junction bases left unmatched: 22. This CDR3 has 17 residues. CDR1 and CDR2 from the germline V gene are MRHNA and SNTAGT. CDR3 nucleotides: TGTGCCAGCAGCTACGATGGGACAGTTCAGTCGGTTGATAGCTACACCTTC. It is translated as CASSYDGTVQSVDSYTF.

The rearrangement uses TRBV20-1 and TRBJ1-2; 8 bases agree with TRBD1. Germline V gene data show CDR1 as DFQATT and CDR2 as SNEGSKA (reference sequence). V gave up 3 bases and J gave up 0 bases; unmatched junction bases: 6. This CDR3 is built from 15 residues. CDR3 loop: CSAREPGQANYGYTF. CDR3 nucleotide sequence: TGCAGTGCTAGGGAACCGGGACAGGCTAACTATGGCTACACCTTC.

The chain has TRBV30 and TRBJ2-3; D remains ambiguous. V dropped 5 bases and J dropped 0 bases, with 9 bases sitting between them. Germline loops: CDR1 GTSNPN, CDR2 SVGIG (reference sequence). There are 13 residues in the CDR3. The CDR3 region has the DNA TGTGCCTGGGGGCAGGCGAGCACAGATACGCAGTATTTT. Translating gives CAWGQASTDTQYF.

This chain connects TRBV3-1 to TRBJ1-2; TRBD1 matches 7 bases. The germline V gene has CDR1 LGHDT and CDR2 YNNKEL (reference sequence). The trim removed 0 bases at V and 8 bases at J, leaving 12 bases unmatched. The CDR3 consists of 16 residues. The CDR3 DNA is TGTGCCAGCAGCCAAGATGTGCGACAGGGATTTGGGGGCTACACCTTC. It encodes CASSQDVRQGFGGYTF.

The V gene is TRBV19, the J gene TRBJ2-1, with 11 bases that match TRBD2. CDR1 is LNHDA, CDR2 SQIVND, per germline (reference sequence). This CDR3 region has 13 residues. After removal of 7 bases from V and 6 bases from J, the junction contained 2 bases not matched to a gene. The CDR3 DNA sequence: TGTGCCAGTATGACTAGCGGGGTCAATGAGCAGTTCTTC. Translation: CASMTSGVNEQFF.

The chain links TRBV12-3 or TRBV12-4 to TRBJ2-7; tentative D call: TRBD2 (6 bases). V was cut by 6 bases and J by 0 bases, with 12 bases left in between. The CDR3 runs to 14 residues. Here the CDR3 DNA reads TGTGCCAGCAGACTGGGGGGTAGCTCCTACGAGCAGTACTTC. This sequence encodes CASRLGGSSYEQYF.

The chain recombines TRBV4-1 with TRBJ2-2; D is possibly TRBD1 (6 bases). V was cut by 9 bases and J by 0 bases, with 11 bases left in between. The germline V gene has CDR1 MGHRA and CDR2 YSYEKL. The CDR3 runs to 14 residues. The CDR3 DNA reads TGCGCCAGTTCCGGGACAACGAACACCGGGGAGCTGTTTTTT. Amino acid sequence: CASSGTTNTGELFF.

This chain joins TRBV5-1 and TRBJ2-2; the match to TRBD2 covers 9 bases. The V gene's germline CDR1 is SGHRS and CDR2 YFSETQ. This CDR3 has 15 amino acids. With 3 bases clipped from V and 5 bases from J, the junction kept 5 bases outside the gene matches. The chain's CDR3 is CASSYGTSSTGELFF. The CDR3 DNA sequence: TGCGCCAGCAGCTACGGGACTAGCAGTACCGGGGAGCTGTTTTTT.

The rearrangement uses TRBV12-3 or TRBV12-4 and TRBJ2-3; perhaps TRBD1 as D (5 bases). CDR3 length: 13 residues. V was clipped by 7 bases and J by 4 bases, with 12 bases between them. The chain's CDR3 is CASTSWGADTQYF. The CDR3 DNA reads as TGTGCCAGCACATCATGGGGCGCAGATACGCAGTATTTT.

V and J are TRBV5-4 and TRBJ2-2; 9 bases line up with TRBD1. This CDR3 is built from 15 residues. J was trimmed by 4 bases and V by 5 bases; bases with no gene match: 6. Per the germline V gene, CDR1 is SGHNT and CDR2 is YYREEE (reference sequence). In DNA, the CDR3 is TGTGCCAGCAGTTACGGACAGGGGAGCACCGGGGAGCTGTTTTTT. Amino acid sequence: CASSYGQGSTGELFF.

The genes are TRBV24-1 and TRBJ2-2, with 8 bases aligning to TRBD2. The CDR3 has 15 amino acids. Losses at the gene ends were 9 bases for V and 5 bases for J; bases not matched to a gene: 10. In germline, CDR1 is KGHDR, CDR2 SFDVKD. CDR3 in amino acids: CATADAVAGTGELFF. Written as DNA, the CDR3 is TGTGCCACCGCCGACGCAGTAGCGGGGACCGGGGAGCTGTTTTTT.

The chain is built from TRBV20-1 and TRBJ2-3, with D unclear. V gave up 1 base and J gave up 2 bases, with 13 bases separating them. The V gene's germline CDR1 is DFQATT and CDR2 SNEGSKA (reference sequence). This CDR3 is 15 amino acids long. Here the CDR3 DNA reads TGCAGTGCTAGAGGGTCCTGGCAGGCCACAGATACGCAGTATTTT. Its translation is CSARGSWQATDTQYF.

CDR3 coding DNA: TGTGCCAGCAGCTTTGCCCCCGGGGGCAATCAGCCCCAGCATTTT. It codes for CASSFAPGGNQPQHF. The V and J genes are TRBV5-4 and TRBJ1-5; D gene ambiguous. V was trimmed by 2 bases and J by 2 bases, leaving 11 bases between them. Looked up from germline, CDR1 is SGHNT and CDR2 is YYREEE (reference sequence). This CDR3 comprises 15 residues.

This CDR3 is CASSEDTQYEQYF. The CDR3 DNA is TGTGCCAGCAGTGAAGACACACAATACGAGCAGTACTTC. The chain combines TRBV6-1 with TRBJ2-7; D remains ambiguous. The germline CDR1 and CDR2 sequences are MNHNS and SASEGT. The CDR3 consists of 13 residues. V gave up 1 base and J gave up 4 bases, with 8 bases separating them.

The chain combines TRBV11-1 with TRBJ2-7, with 15 bases aligning to TRBD2. Germline loops: CDR1 SGHAT, CDR2 FQDESV (reference sequence). V dropped 5 bases and J dropped 4; count of bases not matched to a gene: 18. The CDR3 has 20 amino acids. This CDR3 is CASSPLRFGLAGGFSYEQYF. The CDR3 bases are TGTGCCAGCAGCCCTCTGCGATTCGGACTAGCGGGGGGGTTTTCATACGAGCAGTACTTC.

This chain links TRBV11-2 with TRBJ1-4; D remains unclear. The CDR3 is 15 residues long. Germline V gene sequence: CDR1 SGHAT, CDR2 FQNNGV. The germline V and J ends were trimmed by 5 bases and 10 bases, with 20 bases remaining between them. CDR3 DNA: TGTGCCAGCAGCCCCGATATTGTAACCCCGGGAAAACTGTTTTTT. It specifies CASSPDIVTPGKLFF.

The chain carries TRBV5-1 and TRBJ2-1; TRBD2 matches 9 bases. CDR1 and CDR2 from the germline V gene are SGHRS and YFSETQ. The CDR3 extends over 15 amino acids. With V trimmed by 0 bases and J by 8 bases, 6 bases remained unmatched. The CDR3 DNA is TGCGCCAGCAGCTTGGCCTCGACTAGCGGCCATGAGCAGTTCTTC. The encoded protein is CASSLASTSGHEQFF.

This sequence joins TRBV7-3 and TRBJ2-1; TRBD1 aligns across 8 bases. CDR1 SGHTA and CDR2 FQGTGA come from the germline V gene. The V segment lost 11 bases and the J segment 4 bases; nucleotides outside the gene matches: 7. The CDR3 runs 13 residues. The DNA of the CDR3 is TGTGCCTCAGGGGGCGGGACTTACAATGAGCAGTTCTTC. It yields the protein CASGGGTYNEQFF.

This chain links TRBV2 with TRBJ1-2, with 8 bases matching TRBD1. CDR3 size: 14 residues. In germline, CDR1 is SNHLY, CDR2 FYNNEI. Trimming at V came to 8 bases and at J to 2 bases, leaving 7 bases not matched to a gene. The CDR3: CASVYSGGNYGYTF. CDR3 nucleotides: TGTGCCAGCGTCTACTCAGGGGGCAACTATGGCTACACCTTC.

This sequence joins TRBV2 and TRBJ2-1; D unclear. This CDR3 spans 12 amino acids. Trimming shortened V by 7 bases and J by 6 bases, and 10 bases separated the two germline ends. Germline lookup yields CDR1 SNHLY and CDR2 FYNNEI. The DNA of the CDR3 is TGTGCCAGCATTTTAGTACCCAATGAGCAGTTCTTC. Encoded protein: CASILVPNEQFF.